This T cell receptor beta chain was sequenced during a study of T cells in tuberculosis. The germline V gene encodes CDR1 MNHEY and CDR2 SMNVEV (reference sequence). Trimming shortened V by 2 bases and J by 0 bases, and 10 bases separated the two germline ends. This CDR3 is built from 16 residues. Cells were sorted from thawed PBMC rested overnight and stained with GMM-loaded CD1B tetramer, viability dye and anti-CD3. The CD1B tetramers carried C32 glucose monomycolate purified from Rhodococcus equi. CD14-expressing monocytes were removed from PBMC before cryopreservation and sorting. Each donor contributed roughly 100,000 sorted tetramer-negative cells. In its sample, this clone was seen once. Chain pairing is unknown; alpha and beta were sequenced separately. Data came from immunoSEQ multiplex PCR; TCRdb stores just in-frame clones and leaves some out. This sample yields around 50,000 clones, of which approximately 91% are seen a single time; around a fifth belongs to the top ten.

V gene TRBV27 combines with J gene TRBJ1-4; D not certain. Sequenced: CD1b-GMM tetramer-negative cells sorted from PBMCs. This receptor was identified in an adult woman with latent tuberculosis. The CDR3, as DNA: TGTGCCAGCAGTTTAGGTGGCTTTGCAACTAATGAAAAACTGTTTTTT. Its protein is CASSLGGFATNEKLFF.